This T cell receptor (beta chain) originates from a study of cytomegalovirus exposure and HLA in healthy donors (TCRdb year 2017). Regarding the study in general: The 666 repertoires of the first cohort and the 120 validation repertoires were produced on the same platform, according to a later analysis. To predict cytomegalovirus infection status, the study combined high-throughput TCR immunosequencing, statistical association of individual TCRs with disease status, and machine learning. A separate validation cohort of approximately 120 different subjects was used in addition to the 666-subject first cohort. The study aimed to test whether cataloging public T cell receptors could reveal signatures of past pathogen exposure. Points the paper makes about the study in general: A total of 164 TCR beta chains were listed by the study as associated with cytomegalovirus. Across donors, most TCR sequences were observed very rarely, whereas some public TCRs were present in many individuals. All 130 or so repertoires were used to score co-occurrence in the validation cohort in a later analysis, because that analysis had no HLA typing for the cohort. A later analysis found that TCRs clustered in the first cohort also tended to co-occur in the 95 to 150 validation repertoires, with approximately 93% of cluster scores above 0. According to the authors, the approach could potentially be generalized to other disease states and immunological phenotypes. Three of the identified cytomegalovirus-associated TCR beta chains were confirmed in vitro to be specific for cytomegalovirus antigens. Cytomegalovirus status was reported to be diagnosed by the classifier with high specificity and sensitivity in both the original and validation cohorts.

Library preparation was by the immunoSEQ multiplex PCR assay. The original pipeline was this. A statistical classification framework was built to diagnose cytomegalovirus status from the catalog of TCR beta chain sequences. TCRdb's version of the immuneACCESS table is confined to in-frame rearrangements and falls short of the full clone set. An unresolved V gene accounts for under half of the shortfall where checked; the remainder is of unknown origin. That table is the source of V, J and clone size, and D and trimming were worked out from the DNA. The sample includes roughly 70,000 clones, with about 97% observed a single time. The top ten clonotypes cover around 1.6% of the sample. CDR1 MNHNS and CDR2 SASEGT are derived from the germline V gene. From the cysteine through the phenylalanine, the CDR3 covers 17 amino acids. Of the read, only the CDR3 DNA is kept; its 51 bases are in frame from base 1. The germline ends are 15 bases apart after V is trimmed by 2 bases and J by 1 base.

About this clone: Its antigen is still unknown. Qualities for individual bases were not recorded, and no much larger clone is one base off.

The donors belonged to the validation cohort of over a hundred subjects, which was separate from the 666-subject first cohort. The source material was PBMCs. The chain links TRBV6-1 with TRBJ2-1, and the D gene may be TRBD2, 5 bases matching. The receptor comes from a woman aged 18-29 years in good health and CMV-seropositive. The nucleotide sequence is TGTGCCAGCAGTGAAATATTCGGGGAACATTCCTACAATGAGCAGTTCTTC. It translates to CASSEIFGEHSYNEQFF.